This T cell receptor (beta chain) comes out of a study of shared clonotypes between healthy human individuals. Per the original methods: ImmunoSEQ supplied junction-only sequences lacking quality scores, so filtering was different. Sequenced by immunoSEQ multiplex PCR; TCRdb stores in-frame clones only, minus some. V and J calls and clone size follow that table, whereas D and trimming were derived from the DNA. The table has roughly 2.4 million clones, nearly 97% seen once. V was clipped by 6 bases and J by 5 bases; unmatched bases: 5. Germline V gives CDR1 MNHEY, CDR2 SVGAGI. CDR3 size: 14 residues. The chain joins TRBV6-5 to TRBJ1-1, with TRBD1 matching 11 bases. The TCR sequence derives from a young man in good health. What was sequenced was naive CD4+ T cells sorted from blood. Subset given: CD45RA+ positively selected. As DNA, the CDR3 is TGTGCCAGCAGCCTCGGACAGGGGGCAACTGAAGCTTTCTTT. Encoded protein: CASSLGQGATEAFF.